This passage covers 21 T cell receptor beta chains from one sample sequenced in a study of T cell responses to AZD1222 COVID-19 vaccine. TCRdb's copy holds only in-frame clones and misses some; the assay was immunoSEQ multiplex PCR. Here the sample spans roughly 140,000 clones, approximately 90% being singletons. Sequences were derived from peripheral blood, sampled 28 days after the second AZD1222 dose. The receptors stem from an adult who received the AZD1222 COVID-19 vaccine.

The chain links TRBV5-1 to TRBJ2-7; D gene ambiguous. Looked up from germline, CDR1 is SGHRS and CDR2 is YFSETQ. This CDR3 region has 13 residues. V was shortened by 4 bases and J by 0 bases, with 8 bases between the two germline ends. In nucleotides, the CDR3 is TGCGCCAGCAGCCCCCTCGGCTCCTACGAGCAGTACTTC. Residues: CASSPLGSYEQYF.

V and J are TRBV11-2 and TRBJ1-2, with D perhaps TRBD1 (6 bases). CDR1 is SGHAT, CDR2 FQNNGV, per germline. The CDR3 sequence is 14 residues long. V lost 1 base, J lost 3 bases, and 9 bases lay in between. In DNA form, the CDR3 reads TGTGCCAGCAGCTTAGGGTCAGGGGACTATGGCTACACCTTC. Translation gives CASSLGSGDYGYTF. Together with reference TRBV11-2 and TRBJ1-2, the CDR3 gives the full variable domain: EAGVAQSPRYKIIEKRQSVAFWCNPISGHATLYWYQQILGQGPKLLIQFQNNGVVDDSQLPKDRFSAERLKGVDSTLKIQPAKLEDSAVYLCASSLGSGDYGYTFGSGTRLTVV.

This rearrangement joins TRBV9 to TRBJ1-3, with a possible D match to TRBD1 (5 bases). The CDR3 totals 15 residues. V was pared by 0 bases and J by 8 bases, with 15 bases between. Germline V gene lookup returns CDR1 SGDLS and CDR2 YYNGEE. CDR3 nucleotide sequence: TGTGCCAGCAGCGTAGGGTCTTATCCGGGGGACACCATATATTTT. Amino acids: CASSVGSYPGDTIYF.

In this sample, this clone turned up a few times. The chain has TRBV7-9 and TRBJ1-2; D unclear. This CDR3 has 14 residues. Between the trimmed V and J ends, which lost 5 bases and 2 bases, there was a span of 12 bases. CDR1 SEHNR and CDR2 FQNEAQ come from the germline V gene (reference sequence). CDR3 residues: CASSPASVNYGYTF. The CDR3, as DNA: TGTGCCAGCAGCCCGGCCAGCGTAAACTATGGCTACACCTTC.

As to this clone: The identical CDR3 is also encoded by other nucleotide sequences in the sample. The chain carries TRBV7-9 and TRBJ2-1, with TRBD2 as a possible D gene (6 bases). Germline CDR1 is SEHNR and CDR2 is FQNEAQ (reference sequence). The CDR3 has 16 amino acids. The ends were cut back, 0 bases at V and 2 bases at J, with 11 bases in the middle. CDR3 sequence reads: CASSLALAGAYNEQFF. The CDR3 nucleotides read TGTGCCAGCAGCTTAGCACTAGCTGGGGCCTACAATGAGCAGTTCTTC.

The chain carries TRBV5-1 and TRBJ2-3; perhaps TRBD2 as D (6 bases). CDR1 is SGHRS, CDR2 YFSETQ, per germline. Trimming stripped 0 bases from V and 0 bases from J, with 8 bases between. CDR3 length: 15 residues. The CDR3 sequence: CASSLGGTSTDTQYF. In DNA, the CDR3 is TGCGCCAGCAGCTTGGGAGGGACTAGCACAGATACGCAGTATTTT.

The chain links TRBV10-2 to TRBJ1-2, with TRBD1 matching over 8 bases. There are 17 residues in the CDR3. Germline V CDR1 and CDR2: WSHSY, SAAADI. V dropped 3 bases and J dropped 4; count of bases not matched to a gene: 13. This chain's CDR3 is CASSDLTGTGPTYGYTF. The CDR3 bases are TGCGCCAGCAGTGATCTTACCGGGACAGGCCCCACCTATGGCTACACCTTC.

The chain links TRBV7-9 to TRBJ2-2; D gene uncertain. The germline gives CDR1 SEHNR, CDR2 FQNEAQ (reference sequence). The CDR3 is 13 amino acids. V was trimmed by 8 bases and J by 1 base, leaving 8 bases between them. In DNA, the CDR3 is TGTGCCAGCCGCCGCGAGAACACCGGGGAGCTGTTTTTT. Translating gives CASRRENTGELFF.

This clone was seen once. V usage is TRBV28 and J usage is TRBJ1-5; 9 nucleotides agree with TRBD1. Germline lookup yields CDR1 MDHEN and CDR2 SYDVKM. Germline trimming cut 6 bases from V and 5 bases from J; bases unmatched to any gene: 5. The CDR3 extends over 14 amino acids. The CDR3 is CASRRDRGDQPQHF. The CDR3 nucleotides are TGTGCCAGCAGGCGAGACAGGGGGGATCAGCCCCAGCATTTT.

This clone has just a few counts. The CDR3 bases are TGTGCCAGCAGCTCCGGGGGGGCGAGCTCCTATAATTCACCCCTCCACTTT. Translating it yields CASSSGGASSYNSPLHF. The V and J genes are TRBV7-8 and TRBJ1-6, with a possible D match to TRBD1 (6 bases). Germline CDR1 is SGHVS and CDR2 is FQNEAQ. With 4 bases removed from V and 0 bases from J, the gap between germline ends came to 13 bases. The CDR3 covers 17 residues.

This clone was observed a handful of times. The chain carries TRBV19 and TRBJ1-5; D gene ambiguous. This CDR3 region has 14 residues. Germline V gene sequence: CDR1 LNHDA, CDR2 SQIVND (reference sequence). V was pared by 0 bases and J by 6 bases, with 9 bases between. Here the CDR3 reads CASSIDWVSQPQHF. The CDR3, as DNA: TGTGCCAGTAGTATAGACTGGGTCAGTCAGCCCCAGCATTTT.

J is TRBJ2-2 and V is TRBV19, with 7 positions matching TRBD1. V shed 2 bases, J shed 6 bases, and the junction held 9 bases outside the gene matches. Germline V gives CDR1 LNHDA, CDR2 SQIVND (reference sequence). The CDR3 covers 16 residues. The CDR3 nucleotides read TGTGCCAGTAGTATACCCCCCCCGACAGGGCCCGGGGAGCTGTTTTTT. Its protein is CASSIPPPTGPGELFF.

The V call is TRBV19, the J call TRBJ2-2; 8 bases match TRBD2. Germline CDR1 reads LNHDA; CDR2 reads SQIVND (reference sequence). The CDR3 totals 14 residues. The DNA of the CDR3 is TGTGTAAGCGCAGCGGGAGCGTACACCGGGGAGCTGTTTTTT. This encodes CVSAAGAYTGELFF.

This clone was counted between two and nine times. The chain carries TRBV7-2 and TRBJ1-2; TRBD1 matches at 8 bases. J was trimmed by 7 bases and V by 4 bases; bases with no gene match: 5. The CDR3 is 13 amino acids. Germline lookup yields CDR1 SGHTA and CDR2 FQGNSA. CDR3 residues: CASSYPRGLGYTF. DNA for the CDR3: TGTGCCAGCAGCTACCCCAGGGGGCTTGGCTACACCTTC.

In its sample, this clone was seen once. The chain combines TRBV5-1 with TRBJ1-1; D not resolved. V gave up 1 base and J gave up 1 base, with 8 bases separating them. The germline V gene encodes CDR1 SGHRS and CDR2 YFSETQ. The CDR3 sequence is 14 residues long. In DNA, the CDR3 is TGCGCCAGCAGCTTGTCTCCAAAGAACACTGAAGCTTTCTTT. It translates to CASSLSPKNTEAFF.

The genes are TRBV3-1 (or the pseudogene TRBV3-2) and TRBJ2-5, with 14 bases fitting TRBD2. Germline V gene data show CDR1 as LGHDT and CDR2 as YNNKEL (reference sequence). There are 18 residues in the CDR3. Trimming cost V 1 base and J 5 bases; bases outside gene matches: 9. Here the CDR3 reads CASSQGLAGGGIWETQYF. The CDR3 nucleotides are TGTGCCAGCAGCCAAGGACTAGCGGGAGGGGGGATTTGGGAGACCCAGTACTTC.

The chain combines TRBV20-1 with TRBJ1-2, with D uncertain. Trimming cost V 3 bases and J 2 bases, with 13 bases left between them. CDR1 and CDR2 (germline): DFQATT, SNEGSKA (reference sequence). The CDR3 has 14 residues. This CDR3 is CSASTAPGNYGYTF. The DNA for the CDR3 is TGCAGTGCTAGTACGGCCCCGGGCAACTATGGCTACACCTTC.

This clone was observed a handful of times. This chain links TRBV6-5 with TRBJ1-1, with D hard to call. This CDR3 is built from 15 residues. In germline, CDR1 is MNHEY, CDR2 SVGAGI. Trimming took 5 bases from V and 6 from J, leaving 19 bases between them. The CDR3 DNA reads as TGTGCCAGCAGTCCTGCTCCCCCGAGGGCCCCTGAAGCTTTCTTT. Protein: CASSPAPPRAPEAFF.

CDR3 sequence reads: CASRVDRSTDTQYF. For the CDR3, the DNA is TGTGCCAGCAGAGTCGACAGAAGCACAGATACGCAGTATTTT. The chain employs TRBV2 and TRBJ2-3; perhaps TRBD1 as D (5 bases). With 6 bases removed from V and 0 bases from J, the gap between germline ends came to 10 bases. Germline V CDR1 and CDR2: SNHLY, FYNNEI. This CDR3 has 14 amino acids.

The V and J genes are TRBV7-9 and TRBJ2-7, with D possibly TRBD1 on 6 matching bases. Germline V lookup: CDR1 SEHNR, CDR2 FQNEAQ (reference sequence). The V and J ends lost 4 bases and 2 bases respectively, with 15 bases between them. The CDR3 has 15 residues. This chain's CDR3 is CASSSSGDKAYEQYF. The CDR3 bases are TGTGCCAGCAGCTCCTCCGGGGACAAAGCCTACGAGCAGTACTTC. The variable domain in full, with the rest retrieved from reference TRBV7-9 and TRBJ2-7, is DTGVSQNPRHKITKRGQNVTFRCDPISEHNRLYWYRQTLGQGPEFLTYFQNEAQLEKSRLLSDRFSAERPKGSFSTLEIQRTEQGDSAMYLCASSSSGDKAYEQYFGPGTRLTVT.

The chain couples TRBV5-4 to TRBJ2-1, with 8 bases identical to TRBD2. The V and J ends lost 0 bases and 7 bases, in that order; junction bases with no gene match: 6. Germline CDR1 SGHNT, CDR2 YYREEE (reference sequence). This CDR3 contains 15 residues. The CDR3, as DNA: TGTGCCAGCAGCTTGGTTACTAGCGGTCCGAATGAGCAGTTCTTC. Its protein is CASSLVTSGPNEQFF.